This paragraph covers one TCR beta chain sequence. This sample is drawn from a study of early stage breast cancer tumors. The CDR3 is 12 residues long. CDR1 SGHRS and CDR2 YFSETQ come from the germline V gene. V was trimmed by 0 bases and J by 7 bases, leaving 7 bases between them. Each sample had two DNA replicates, 0.5 ug blood or around 1.5 ug tissue. Profiling relied on immunoSEQ multiplex PCR, and the TCRdb table lists in-frame clones only, not all of them. The data contain tens of thousands of clones, roughly 72% of them seen just once; the ten biggest clones take up 6.8%. The receptor was isolated from a person between 60 and 69 years old with breast cancer. The chain joins TRBV5-1 to TRBJ1-2, with D unresolved. The specimen sequenced was blood. The CDR3 bases are TGCGCCAGCAGCTTGGACAAGAGTGGCTACACCTTC. Its protein product is CASSLDKSGYTF.